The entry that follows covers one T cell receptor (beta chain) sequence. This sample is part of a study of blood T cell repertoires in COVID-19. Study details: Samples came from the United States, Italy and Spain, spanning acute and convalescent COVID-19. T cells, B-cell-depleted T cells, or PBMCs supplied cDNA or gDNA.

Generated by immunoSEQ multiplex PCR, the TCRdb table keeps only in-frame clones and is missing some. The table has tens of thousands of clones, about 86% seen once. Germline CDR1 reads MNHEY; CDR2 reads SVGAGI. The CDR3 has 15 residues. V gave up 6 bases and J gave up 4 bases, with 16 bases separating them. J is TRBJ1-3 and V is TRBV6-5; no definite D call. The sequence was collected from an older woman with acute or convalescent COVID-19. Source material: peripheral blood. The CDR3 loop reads CASRPPGLLGNTIYF. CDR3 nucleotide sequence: TGTGCCAGCAGACCCCCCGGACTGCTCGGAAACACCATATATTTT.